The present T cell receptor (beta chain) was sequenced within a study of T cell repertoires in cytomegalovirus infection. As for the study in general: In public TCR beta signatures, there were indications of both CMV infection and matching HLA type. General study findings and limits: Frequencies of public TCR beta families were cumulated, and this identified carriers of CMV plus the relevant HLA. CMV-specific HLA-C-restricted TCR beta clonotypes dominated the ex vivo response.

TCRdb itself ran the reads through MiXCR, one entry per CDR3 protein. The data show 740,000 or so distinct CDR3 sequences, less than 40% seen once. Worth noting for this clonotype: Its matching antigen is unknown.

V shed 1 base and J shed 8 bases, with 10 bases lying between them. The CDR3 spans 13 residues. Germline-derived CDR1 and CDR2 are SGHVS and FNYEAQ. The chain couples TRBV7-6 to TRBJ2-3, with D tentatively TRBD2 (5 bases). Sequenced: PBMCs. The sequence was collected from a human donor in good health (CMV status not recorded). Some clones in this sample may be carry-over from other donors' samples. CDR3 amino acids: CASSLERFLTQYF. The CDR3 nucleotides read TGTGCCAGCAGCTTAGAGCGGTTCCTTACGCAGTATTTT.